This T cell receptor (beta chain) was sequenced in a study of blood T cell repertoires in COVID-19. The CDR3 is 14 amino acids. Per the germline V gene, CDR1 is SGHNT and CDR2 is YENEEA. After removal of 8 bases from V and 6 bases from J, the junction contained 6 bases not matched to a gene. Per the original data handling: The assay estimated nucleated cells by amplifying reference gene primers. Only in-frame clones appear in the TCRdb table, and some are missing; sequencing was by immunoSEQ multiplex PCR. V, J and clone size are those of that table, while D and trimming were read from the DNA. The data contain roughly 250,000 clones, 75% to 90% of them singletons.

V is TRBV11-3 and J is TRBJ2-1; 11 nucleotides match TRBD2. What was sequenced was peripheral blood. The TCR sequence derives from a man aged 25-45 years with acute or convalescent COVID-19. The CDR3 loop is CASGPSGGFNEQFF. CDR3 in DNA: TGTGCCAGCGGACCTAGCGGGGGGTTCAATGAGCAGTTCTTC.